This T cell receptor (beta chain) came from a study of graft-versus-host responses after intestinal transplantation. Comment on this clone: Its antigen is not known.

V gave up 8 bases and J gave up 0 bases, with 6 bases separating them. The CDR3 consists of 12 residues. Per germline, CDR1 MDHEN and CDR2 SYDVKM. Profiled with immunoSEQ multiplex PCR; TCRdb holds only in-frame clones, not every one. The data contain about 99,000 clones, more than 85% of them seen just once; the ten biggest clones take up approximately 1%. The receptor was derived from a human donor who received an intestinal transplant. The specimen comprised unstimulated CD4+ T cells sorted from spleen or lymph node cells, sampled before intestinal transplant. The V gene is TRBV28, the J gene TRBJ2-3; D remains unclear. Written as DNA, the CDR3 is TGTGCCAGCGGGGTTAGCACAGATACGCAGTATTTT. This gives the protein CASGVSTDTQYF.